The 9 T cell receptor beta chains below were found in one sample sequenced in a study of identical twins. TCRdb processed the 5' RACE reads anew with MiXCR; each CDR3 protein has one entry. The sample contains approximately 1.8 million distinct CDR3 sequences, about 32% of which appear only once. The specimen was cord blood. These receptors were taken from a newborn girl in good health.

This clonotype was counted only a few times. J is TRBJ2-7 and V is TRBV4-2; 8 nucleotides agree with TRBD2. With 0 bases clipped from V and 4 bases from J, the junction kept 5 bases outside the gene matches. This CDR3 has 15 amino acids. CDR1 and CDR2 from the germline V gene are LGHNA and YNFKEQ. CDR3 DNA sequence: TGTGCCAGCAGCCAAGAAGGCGGGGGGCCGTACGAGCAGTACTTC. It is translated as CASSQEGGGPYEQYF.

This clonotype was counted ten times or more. CDR3 loop: CASSLLEGNEQFF. The CDR3 nucleotides read TGTGCCAGCAGTTTACTGGAGGGTAATGAGCAGTTCTTC. This chain joins TRBV12-3 or TRBV12-4 and TRBJ2-1, with D possibly TRBD2 on 6 matching bases. With 2 bases removed from V and 7 bases from J, the gap between germline ends came to 9 bases. This CDR3 region has 13 residues.

V gene TRBV20-1 combines with J gene TRBJ2-5; TRBD2 agrees at 8 bases. J lost 11 bases, V lost 4 bases, and 18 bases had no gene match. The CDR3 is made up of 15 amino acids. Germline lookup yields CDR1 DFQATT and CDR2 SNEGSKA (reference sequence). CDR3 loop: CSAIIAGLSFYEQYF. For the CDR3, the DNA is TGCAGTGCTATTATAGCGGGGCTTAGTTTCTATGAGCAGTACTTC.

The CDR3 nucleotides are TGTGCCAGCAGTGAATGGGGACACTCCTACAATGAGCAGTTCTTC. This gives the protein CASSEWGHSYNEQFF. The gene calls are TRBV25-1 and TRBJ2-1; possible D gene TRBD1, 6 bases. Trimming took 1 base from V and 0 from J, leaving 7 bases between them. The CDR3 is 15 residues long. Germline V CDR1 and CDR2: MGHDK, SYGVNS.

This clonotype was seen only a few times. The chain employs TRBV29-1 and TRBJ2-1; D might be TRBD2 (5 bases). CDR1 SQVTM and CDR2 ANQGSEA come from the germline V gene. This CDR3 spans 11 amino acids. Trimming took 4 bases from V and 15 from J, leaving 16 bases between them. The CDR3 reads CSVASRLRVFF. DNA of the CDR3: TGCAGCGTTGCGTCGCGGCTGCGGGTGTTCTTC.

This CDR3 is CASSLQETRGPGSTDTQYF. CDR3 coding DNA: TGTGCCAGCAGTTTACAGGAGACCCGGGGGCCCGGTAGCACAGATACGCAGTATTTT. The chain links TRBV27 to TRBJ2-3, with D possibly being TRBD1 or TRBD2 (6 bases each). The CDR3 is 19 amino acids. Deletions cut 2 bases from V and 0 bases from J, with 21 bases between. Germline values: CDR1 MNHEY, CDR2 SMNVEV (reference sequence).

V gene TRBV12-3 or TRBV12-4 combines with J gene TRBJ1-3; no clear D. The V gene lost 4 bases and the J gene lost 8 bases, with 9 bases spanning the gap. The CDR3 has 12 amino acids. CDR3 bases: TGTGCCAGCAGTTCCAACATCTACACCATATATTTT. Protein sequence: CASSSNIYTIYF.

CDR3 sequence reads: CSARQGPGSSYNEQFF. The CDR3 nucleotides are TGCAGTGCTAGACAGGGCCCCGGGTCGTCCTACAATGAGCAGTTCTTC. V is TRBV20-1 and J is TRBJ2-1; tentative D call: TRBD1 (5 bases). Per the germline V gene, CDR1 is DFQATT and CDR2 is SNEGSKA (reference sequence). V lost 2 bases and J lost 1, with 15 bases in between. The CDR3 sequence is 16 residues long.

The chain has TRBV28 and TRBJ1-5; 7 bases line up with TRBD1. Germline V gives CDR1 MDHEN, CDR2 SYDVKM. This CDR3 is built from 12 residues. V lost 7 bases and J lost 11; bases outside the gene matches: 8. CDR3 nucleotide sequence: TGTGCCAGCACGACAGGGCAAGAGACCCAGCATTTT. As protein: CASTTGQETQHF. The full variable domain, in which reference TRBV28 and TRBJ1-5 provide the parts outside the CDR3, is DVKVTQSSRYLVKRTGEKVFLECVQDMDHENMFWYRQDPGLGLRLIYFSYDVKMKEKGDIPEGYSVSREKKERFSLILESASTNQTSMYLCASTTGQETQHFGDGTRLSIL.